The 15 T cell receptor beta chains listed next were all sequenced from one sample in a study of T-cell reconstitution after alpha-beta-depleted transplantation in children. A library of TCRbeta sequences, prepared with unique molecular identifiers, was generated. Each CDR3 protein gets one entry after TCRdb re-called the PCR reads with MiXCR. The table has approximately 1,000,000 distinct CDR3 sequences, about 29% seen once. Source: PBMCs, mostly from graft donor cells, taken 360 days after TCRalphabeta/CD19-depleted stem cell transplant. The source is a boy under two years old who had a stem cell transplant for SCID, so the T cells may come from the graft donor.

The chain uses TRBV29-1 and TRBJ2-5, with D perhaps matching TRBD2 (6 bases). The V gene's germline CDR1 is SQVTM and CDR2 ANQGSEA. CDR3 size: 13 residues. V dropped 6 bases and J dropped 0 bases, with 11 bases sitting between them. For the CDR3, the DNA is TGCAGCGTAGACGGGAGAAACCAAGAGACCCAGTACTTC. Residues: CSVDGRNQETQYF.

The rearrangement links TRBV7-9 to TRBJ1-6, with D possibly matching TRBD1 (5 bases). Germline values: CDR1 SEHNR, CDR2 FQNEAQ (reference sequence). The CDR3 consists of 16 residues. Trimming shortened V by 5 bases and J by 7 bases, and 18 bases separated the two germline ends. CDR3 nucleotides: TGTGCCAGCAGCGTGACCGCTAAGGGGATCAATTCACCCCTCCACTTT. Residues: CASSVTAKGINSPLHF.

This clonotype has a handful of counts. The chain links TRBV11-1 to TRBJ2-7, with D uncertain. V lost 5 bases, J lost 4 bases, and 12 bases lay in between. The CDR3 consists of 13 residues. Looked up from germline, CDR1 is SGHAT and CDR2 is FQDESV (reference sequence). The chain's CDR3 is CASSLTIDYEQYF. DNA of the CDR3: TGTGCCAGCAGCCTAACCATAGATTACGAGCAGTACTTC.

Only a few counts were recorded for this clonotype. This chain uses TRBV6-5 with TRBJ1-1; D remains unclear. Germline CDR1 and CDR2: MNHEY and SVGAGI. The CDR3 has 17 residues. Trimming took off 1 base at V and 0 bases at J, with 15 bases between the two ends. CDR3 sequence reads: CASSYLESALMNTEAFF. The CDR3 bases are TGTGCCAGCAGTTACTTAGAAAGCGCTTTGATGAACACTGAAGCTTTCTTT.

This CDR3 is CSARAPFADYEQYF. In DNA form, the CDR3 reads TGCAGTGCTAGAGCCCCCTTTGCGGACTACGAGCAGTACTTC. The rearrangement uses TRBV20-1 and TRBJ2-7; D remains unclear. The germline V gene has CDR1 DFQATT and CDR2 SNEGSKA (reference sequence). This CDR3 region has 14 residues. V gave up 1 base and J gave up 3 bases, with 13 bases separating them.

The table lists this clonotype with a few counts. This chain's CDR3 is CASRLGGGETQYF. For the CDR3, the DNA is TGTGCCAGCAGGTTAGGGGGCGGGGAGACCCAGTACTTC. The chain has TRBV28 and TRBJ2-5, with TRBD1 identical over 7 bases. CDR3 size: 13 residues. V dropped 6 bases and J dropped 5; count of bases not matched to a gene: 6. Germline-derived CDR1 and CDR2 are MDHEN and SYDVKM.

This chain links TRBV28 with TRBJ2-7, with D perhaps TRBD1 or TRBD2 (5 bases each). CDR1 and CDR2 (germline): MDHEN, SYDVKM. Trimming stripped 3 bases from V and 0 bases from J, with 15 bases between. There are 16 residues in the CDR3. The CDR3 nucleotides are TGTGCCAGCAGTTTCCCTAGGGGACCTCCCTCCTACGAGCAGTACTTC. Translating gives CASSFPRGPPSYEQYF.

The V and J genes are TRBV12-3 or TRBV12-4 and TRBJ2-1; D not certain. CDR3 length: 12 amino acids. Trimming removed 3 bases at V and 12 bases at J, with 12 bases between. The CDR3 reads CASSFGSPRQFF. As DNA, the CDR3 is TGTGCCAGCAGTTTTGGTAGCCCGCGGCAGTTCTTC.

The CDR3 nucleotides are TGTGCCAGCAGCCTAGGGACTAGCGGGGGCCAAATCCCGGAGACCCAGTACTTC. Translated, it gives CASSLGTSGGQIPETQYF. The rearrangement joins TRBV4-2 to TRBJ2-5, with 14 bases aligning to TRBD2. The J segment lost 5 bases and the V segment lost 4 bases, leaving 12 bases of the junction unmatched. This CDR3 region has 18 residues. Per germline, CDR1 LGHNA and CDR2 YNFKEQ.

V and J are TRBV12-3 or TRBV12-4 and TRBJ2-4, with 16 nucleotides matching TRBD2. This CDR3 comprises 17 residues. V gave up 5 bases and J gave up 6 bases; unmatched junction bases: 7. The CDR3: CASSPGTSGGDGNIQYF. The CDR3 DNA is TGTGCCAGCAGTCCGGGGACTAGCGGGGGGGACGGAAACATTCAGTACTTC.

The V and J genes are TRBV5-1 and TRBJ2-1; D possibly corresponds to TRBD1 (6 bases). The germline V and J ends were trimmed by 2 bases and 5 bases, with 14 bases remaining between them. Germline V lookup: CDR1 SGHRS, CDR2 YFSETQ. The length of the CDR3 is 15 residues. Here the CDR3 reads CASSLQGYRHNEQFF. CDR3 bases: TGCGCCAGCAGCTTACAGGGATACAGACACAATGAGCAGTTCTTC.

V and J are TRBV12-3 or TRBV12-4 and TRBJ1-5, with D perhaps TRBD1 (5 bases). Trimming removed 3 bases at V and 0 bases at J, with 15 bases between. The CDR3 is 17 residues long. The CDR3 DNA follows: TGTGCCAGCAGTTTTCCCCTGACAGAGAATAGCAATCAGCCCCAGCATTTT. Its translation: CASSFPLTENSNQPQHF.

The table lists this clonotype with a few counts. The genes are TRBV5-1 and TRBJ2-1, with D maybe TRBD2 (5 bases). V was cut by 2 bases and J by 4 bases, with 7 bases left in between. The CDR3 loop spans 13 amino acids. Germline V gives CDR1 SGHRS, CDR2 YFSETQ. Here the CDR3 reads CASSFEGYNEQFF. The CDR3 nucleotides are TGCGCCAGCAGCTTCGAGGGTTACAATGAGCAGTTCTTC.

The chain carries TRBV5-1 and TRBJ2-1; 8 bases line up with TRBD2. CDR1 SGHRS and CDR2 YFSETQ come from the germline V gene. This CDR3 spans 16 amino acids. The V segment lost 6 bases and the J segment 7 bases; nucleotides outside the gene matches: 15. The CDR3 protein is CASTLIAGGSMNEQFF. DNA of the CDR3: TGCGCCAGCACTCTTATTGCGGGGGGCTCTATGAATGAGCAGTTCTTC. The full variable domain, its missing parts supplied by reference TRBV5-1 and TRBJ2-1, is KAGVTQTPRYLIKTRGQQVTLSCSPISGHRSVSWYQQTPGQGLQFLFEYFSETQRNKGNFPGRFSGRQFSNSRSEMNVSTLELGDSALYLCASTLIAGGSMNEQFFGPGTRLTVL.

This chain links TRBV7-3 with TRBJ2-2; D possibly corresponds to TRBD2 (6 bases). CDR3 size: 14 residues. The V and J ends lost 10 bases and 5 bases respectively, with 17 bases between them. Germline V CDR1 and CDR2: SGHTA, FQGTGA. CDR3 coding DNA: TGTGCCACCAAGCCGGGGGTACGAACCGGGGAGCTGTTTTTT. It translates to CATKPGVRTGELFF.